Shown below are 25 T cell receptor beta chains from a single sample sequenced in a study of spatial heterogeneity in lung cancer. Sample time point: sample taken at primary tumor resection. Frozen PBMC, nontumor lung or tumor provided whole RNA, which was sequenced unsorted. MiXCR was run by TCRdb on the 5' RACE reads, yielding one entry per CDR3 protein. The sample includes some 17,000 distinct CDR3 sequences, 20% to 25% of them seen just once. The sample was PBMCs, taken at surgery. The receptors here all came from a female donor with early-stage non-small cell lung cancer.

This clonotype was found many times. The rearrangement joins TRBV20-1 to TRBJ2-2, with unresolved D. Germline CDR1 is DFQATT and CDR2 is SNEGSKA (reference sequence). CDR3 length: 14 residues. Trimming took 0 bases from V and 3 from J, leaving 8 bases between them. CDR3 loop: CSARDFLHTGELFF. CDR3 nucleotides: TGCAGTGCTAGAGACTTCCTGCACACCGGGGAGCTGTTTTTT.

The rearrangement links TRBV4-3 to TRBJ2-3; 10 bases agree with TRBD1. The CDR3 spans 15 residues. Trimming cost V 2 bases and J 4 bases; bases outside gene matches: 3. CDR1 LGHNA and CDR2 YSLEER come from the germline V gene. The CDR3 nucleotides are TGCGCCAGCAGCCAAAAGACAGGGGGCGCAGATACGCAGTATTTT. It encodes CASSQKTGGADTQYF.

This clonotype was picked up many times. The chain combines TRBV7-2 with TRBJ1-5, with TRBD1 matching over 7 bases. This CDR3 comprises 14 residues. The V gene's germline CDR1 is SGHTA and CDR2 FQGNSA. V lost 5 bases, J lost 11 bases, and 12 bases stayed unmatched. The CDR3: CASSRFDRVVTQHF. The CDR3 region has the DNA TGTGCCAGCAGCCGATTCGACAGGGTTGTGACCCAGCATTTT.

This clonotype was detected many times. In nucleotides, the CDR3 is TGTGCCAGCAGCTTAAATAACGACAGGCCGAATCAGCCCCAGCATTTT. It codes for CASSLNNDRPNQPQHF. J is TRBJ1-5 and V is TRBV7-8, with D maybe TRBD1 (6 bases). The CDR3 is 16 residues long. Germline values: CDR1 SGHVS, CDR2 FQNEAQ. Trimming removed 2 bases from V and 4 bases from J, with 15 bases in between.

This clonotype appeared many times. V and J are TRBV20-1 and TRBJ1-2; TRBD1 is a possible D gene (5 bases). Germline lookup yields CDR1 DFQATT and CDR2 SNEGSKA (reference sequence). This CDR3 spans 12 amino acids. Trimming stripped 3 bases from V and 4 bases from J, with 9 bases between. CDR3 nucleotides: TGCAGTGCTAGGGACACGATCTATGGCTACACCTTC. The encoded protein is CSARDTIYGYTF.

The chain combines TRBV7-8 with TRBJ2-7; D uncertain. CDR3 length equals 13 residues. CDR1 and CDR2 (germline): SGHVS, FQNEAQ. The germline V and J ends were trimmed by 3 bases and 6 bases, with 12 bases remaining between them. CDR3 coding DNA: TGTGCCAGCAGCTTTGGCGGTCTCGCCGAGCAGTACGTC. Protein: CASSFGGLAEQYV.

Judged by abundance, this clonotype is medium-sized (0.01 to 0.1%). The chain uses TRBV28 and TRBJ2-5, with 7 bases identical to TRBD1. CDR3 length equals 14 residues. V trimming: 6 bases; J trimming: 5 bases; junction bases outside the gene matches: 9. Germline-derived CDR1 and CDR2 are MDHEN and SYDVKM. The CDR3 region has the DNA TGTGCCAGCAGGCGTACAGGGGTTGGTGAGACCCAGTACTTC. Encoded protein: CASRRTGVGETQYF. Supplemented by reference TRBV28 and TRBJ2-5, the full variable domain reads DVKVTQSSRYLVKRTGEKVFLECVQDMDHENMFWYRQDPGLGLRLIYFSYDVKMKEKGDIPEGYSVSREKKERFSLILESASTNQTSMYLCASRRTGVGETQYFGPGTRLLVL.

The chain's CDR3 is CASSVERGGPSTDTQYF. CDR3 DNA sequence: TGTGCCAGCAGCGTAGAGCGTGGCGGTCCAAGCACAGATACGCAGTATTTT. V usage is TRBV9 and J usage is TRBJ2-3; D uncertain. V lost 0 bases and J lost 0, with 14 bases in between. CDR1 and CDR2 (germline): SGDLS, YYNGEE. CDR3 size: 17 residues.

This clonotype was found many times. The chain recombines TRBV5-8 with TRBJ2-2; tentative D call: TRBD2 (6 bases). The CDR3 loop spans 17 amino acids. From germline, CDR1 is SGHTS and CDR2 YDEGEE. V lost 2 bases, J lost 4 bases, and 18 bases lay in between. The CDR3 loop reads CASSLNLEAAGTGELFF. As DNA, the CDR3 is TGTGCCAGCAGCTTAAATCTAGAGGCAGCGGGCACCGGGGAGCTGTTTTTT.

In this sample, this clonotype is medium-sized (0.01 to 0.1%). V and J are TRBV6-2 or TRBV6-3 and TRBJ1-1; D not certain. CDR1 is MNHEY and CDR2 is SVGEGT in the germline V gene. Trimming pared 2 bases from V and 0 bases from J, leaving 13 bases between. The CDR3 is made up of 16 amino acids. The CDR3 loop reads CASSYQAAAMNTEAFF. The CDR3 bases are TGTGCCAGCAGTTACCAGGCAGCAGCTATGAACACTGAAGCTTTCTTT.

This clonotype has a count of ten or more. The chain couples TRBV18 to TRBJ2-7; TRBD2 agrees at 16 bases. Trimming took 3 bases from V and 5 from J; bases not matched to a gene: 4. CDR1 KGHSH and CDR2 LQKENI come from the germline V gene. The CDR3 extends over 16 amino acids. The CDR3 region is CASSPGLAGGVDEQYF. Written as DNA, the CDR3 is TGTGCCAGCTCACCGGGACTAGCGGGAGGGGTGGACGAGCAGTACTTC.

This clonotype was recorded many times. V is TRBV19 and J is TRBJ2-1; TRBD1 or TRBD2 may be the D gene (7 bases each). Germline V gene lookup returns CDR1 LNHDA and CDR2 SQIVND (reference sequence). V was shortened by 7 bases and J by 0 bases, with 10 bases between the two germline ends. The CDR3 has 14 residues. The CDR3 DNA sequence: TGTGCCAGTAAGCGGGACAGCTCCTACAATGAGCAGTTCTTC. Amino acids: CASKRDSSYNEQFF.

This clonotype was seen repeatedly, ten times or more. The chain has TRBV20-1 and TRBJ2-7; D is undetermined. The V end was cut by 8 bases, the J end by 1 base, with 15 bases between. The V gene's germline CDR1 is DFQATT and CDR2 SNEGSKA (reference sequence). This CDR3 has 13 amino acids. As DNA, the CDR3 is TGCAGTCCGGCCGGATACGGATCCTACGAGCAGTACTTC. This encodes CSPAGYGSYEQYF.

The J gene is TRBJ2-1, the V gene TRBV2; D possibly corresponds to TRBD2 (5 bases). Per the germline V gene, CDR1 is SNHLY and CDR2 is FYNNEI. The ends were cut back, 6 bases at V and 0 bases at J, with 12 bases in the middle. The CDR3 has 15 amino acids. CDR3 region: CASSADLSSYNEQFF. The CDR3 coding sequence is TGTGCCAGCAGCGCGGACTTGAGCTCCTACAATGAGCAGTTCTTC.

This clonotype was counted ten times or more. The V and J genes are TRBV4-3 and TRBJ2-3, with a possible D match to TRBD1 (6 bases). This CDR3 is built from 14 residues. Trimming removed 4 bases at V and 4 bases at J, with 12 bases between. Germline values: CDR1 LGHNA, CDR2 YSLEER. The CDR3 DNA follows: TGCGCCAGCAGCCGGTCAGAGGGGGCAGATACGCAGTATTTT. This sequence encodes CASSRSEGADTQYF.

This clonotype was seen repeatedly, ten times or more. The V gene is TRBV5-1, the J gene TRBJ2-2; 10 bases are a match to TRBD2. The CDR3 runs 18 residues. Germline V gene sequence: CDR1 SGHRS, CDR2 YFSETQ. V was clipped by 5 bases and J by 7 bases; unmatched bases: 17. CDR3 sequence: CASSSQPPSGSIGGELFF. CDR3 DNA: TGCGCCAGCAGTTCACAGCCGCCTAGCGGGAGTATTGGCGGGGAGCTGTTTTTT.

This clonotype showed up many times. The rearrangement joins TRBV9 to TRBJ2-3; 11 positions match TRBD2. The CDR3 runs 21 residues. V lost 0 bases, J lost 0 bases, and 15 bases stayed unmatched. Germline V lookup: CDR1 SGDLS, CDR2 YYNGEE. CDR3 sequence reads: CASSVASRPSGRSGSTDTQYF. CDR3 coding DNA: TGTGCCAGCAGCGTAGCTAGTCGGCCTAGCGGGAGGTCAGGAAGCACAGATACGCAGTATTTT. The complete variable domain, with remaining parts taken from reference TRBV9 and TRBJ2-3, reads DSGVTQTPKHLITATGQRVTLRCSPRSGDLSVYWYQQSLDQGLQFLIQYYNGEERAKGNILERFSAQQFPDLHSELNLSSLELGDSALYFCASSVASRPSGRSGSTDTQYFGPGTRLTVL.

This clonotype was seen at least ten times. The V and J genes are TRBV20-1 and TRBJ1-6; D is perhaps TRBD1 (5 bases). The CDR3 spans 15 residues. With 1 base removed from V and 11 bases from J, the gap between germline ends came to 18 bases. The germline V gene encodes CDR1 DFQATT and CDR2 SNEGSKA (reference sequence). The DNA for the CDR3 is TGCAGTGCTAGAGTGGGCAGGGCCGGAGTGACACCCCTCCACTTT. Its translation is CSARVGRAGVTPLHF.

This clonotype was counted at least ten times. The chain has TRBV20-1 and TRBJ2-3; D unclear. This CDR3 has 13 residues. Trimming pared 4 bases from V and 3 bases from J, leaving 11 bases between. The germline gives CDR1 DFQATT, CDR2 SNEGSKA (reference sequence). The CDR3 DNA reads TGCAGTGCTAAATCCCCATTGACAGATACGCAGTATTTT. Its protein product is CSAKSPLTDTQYF.

This clonotype was detected ten times or more. V usage is TRBV18 and J usage is TRBJ1-1; TRBD1 aligns across 11 bases. V dropped 2 bases and J dropped 4; count of bases not matched to a gene: 0. From germline, CDR1 is KGHSH and CDR2 LQKENI. CDR3 length equals 14 residues. CDR3 residues: CASSPGQGATEAFF. CDR3 DNA: TGTGCCAGCTCACCAGGACAGGGGGCCACTGAAGCTTTCTTT.

This clonotype has at least ten counts. This chain's CDR3 is CASSPTLGQNSYEQYF. The CDR3 bases are TGTGCCAGCAGTCCGACCCTGGGGCAGAACTCCTACGAGCAGTACTTC. The genes are TRBV27 and TRBJ2-7, with D perhaps matching TRBD1 (5 bases). The V and J ends lost 5 bases and 0 bases respectively, with 17 bases between them. Germline V CDR1 and CDR2: MNHEY, SMNVEV (reference sequence). The CDR3 is 16 amino acids.

This clonotype occurred many times. The chain links TRBV20-1 to TRBJ1-2; D remains ambiguous. Trimming pared 6 bases from V and 8 bases from J, leaving 16 bases between. The CDR3 totals 12 residues. CDR1 is DFQATT and CDR2 is SNEGSKA in the germline V gene (reference sequence). CDR3 bases: TGCAGTGCGGACGAGGCCGGAGCGGGCTACACCTTC. This translates into CSADEAGAGYTF.

By sample share, this clonotype is medium-sized. This sequence joins TRBV29-1 and TRBJ2-1; 7 bases are a match to TRBD1. J gave up 0 bases and V 7 bases, and 6 bases lay outside the gene matches. Germline V gene data show CDR1 as SQVTM and CDR2 as ANQGSEA. This CDR3 spans 14 amino acids. CDR3: CSGTGTVSYNEQFF. CDR3 DNA: TGCAGCGGTACCGGGACAGTCTCCTACAATGAGCAGTTCTTC.

The CDR3 spells CASSFALNTEAFF. CDR3 nucleotides: TGTGCCAGCAGTTTCGCCCTGAACACTGAAGCTTTCTTT. V and J are TRBV27 and TRBJ1-1; no definite D call. The CDR3 spans 13 residues. Germline CDR1 reads MNHEY; CDR2 reads SMNVEV (reference sequence). Trimming removed 3 bases from V and 0 bases from J, with 5 bases in between.

This clonotype was seen at least ten times. The rearrangement uses TRBV28 and TRBJ2-1; D uncertain. Germline V gene lookup returns CDR1 MDHEN and CDR2 SYDVKM. Trimming took 1 base from V and 5 from J, leaving 9 bases between them. The CDR3 runs to 14 residues. In DNA, the CDR3 is TGTGCCAGCAGTTTATCGTTGGGAAACAATGAGCAGTTCTTC. It codes for CASSLSLGNNEQFF.